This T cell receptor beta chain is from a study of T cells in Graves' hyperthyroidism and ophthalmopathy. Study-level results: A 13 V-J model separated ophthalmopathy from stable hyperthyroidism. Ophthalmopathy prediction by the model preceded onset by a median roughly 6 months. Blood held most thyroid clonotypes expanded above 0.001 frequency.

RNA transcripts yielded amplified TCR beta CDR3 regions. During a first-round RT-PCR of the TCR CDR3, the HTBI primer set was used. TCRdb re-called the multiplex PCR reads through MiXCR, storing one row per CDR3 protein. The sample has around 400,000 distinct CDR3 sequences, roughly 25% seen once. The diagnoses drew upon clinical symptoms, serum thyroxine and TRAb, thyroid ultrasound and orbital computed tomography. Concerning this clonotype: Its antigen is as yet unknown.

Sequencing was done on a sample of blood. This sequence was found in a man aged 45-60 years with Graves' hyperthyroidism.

The CDR3 spells CSASRTGEAFF. The CDR3 DNA reads TGCAGTGCTTCCCGGACAGGTGAAGCTTTCTTT. The chain recombines TRBV20-1 with TRBJ1-1; 7 bases align to TRBD1. V was clipped by 5 bases and J by 7 bases; unmatched bases: 4. This CDR3 has 11 residues. CDR1 DFQATT and CDR2 SNEGSKA come from the germline V gene (reference sequence).